A selection of T cell receptor beta chains follows, all from one sample in a study of OX40 agonist ivuxolimab in advanced cancers. Libraries were prepared by immunoSEQ multiplex PCR; TCRdb keeps only in-frame clonotypes and omits some of them. The repertoire holds about 76,000 clones, 65% to 90% seen once, with approximately 0.6% in the top ten. The source was CD4+ or CD8+ T cells sorted from blood, collected in a trial of the OX40 agonist ivuxolimab. The receptors were gathered from an adult with an advanced solid tumor such as melanoma, head and neck, liver or kidney cancer. Each CDR3 is given with its conserved first and last residue.

CDR3 protein: CAWSRGQSTNEKLFF; J gene: TRBJ1-4; V gene: TRBV30
CDR3 protein: CAIRGWEDYGYTF; J gene: TRBJ1-2; V gene: TRBV10-3
CDR3 protein: CAITGTADYGYTF; J gene: TRBJ1-2; V gene: TRBV10-3
CDR3 protein: CASSQDRQDNQPQHF; J gene: TRBJ1-5; V gene: TRBV4-3
CDR3 protein: CASTFLHGSPLHF; J gene: TRBJ1-6; V gene: TRBV7-2
CDR3 protein: CASSYSGQGHDEQYF; J gene: TRBJ2-7; V gene: TRBV6-6
CDR3 protein: CASSLATGTGNQPQHF; J gene: TRBJ1-5; V gene: TRBV7-9
CDR3 protein: CASSSAGQGSSGNTIYF; J gene: TRBJ1-3; V gene: TRBV5-8
CDR3 protein: CATGVGAGGSEQYF; J gene: TRBJ2-7; V gene: TRBV5-1
CDR3 protein: CASSPQGDYGYTF; J gene: TRBJ1-2; V gene: TRBV18
CDR3 protein: CASSSSSSRRTGELFF; J gene: TRBJ2-2; V gene: TRBV5-8
CDR3 protein: CASSSGGTSYEQYF; J gene: TRBJ2-7; V gene: TRBV7-2
CDR3 protein: CASSPPGSNYGYTF; J gene: TRBJ1-2; V gene: TRBV27
CDR3 protein: CASTLAQDTQYF; J gene: TRBJ2-3; V gene: TRBV6-1
CDR3 protein: CASSEDRGLTEAFF; J gene: TRBJ1-1; V gene: TRBV6-5
CDR3 protein: CASSLAFQGFEAFF; J gene: TRBJ1-1; V gene: TRBV7-9
CDR3 protein: CAWSVHTYGYTF; J gene: TRBJ1-2; V gene: TRBV30
CDR3 protein: CASSKRRGGQYF; J gene: TRBJ2-7; V gene: TRBV21-1
CDR3 protein: CAISESVVSYEQYF; J gene: TRBJ2-7; V gene: TRBV10-3
CDR3 protein: CASSSGLEKYF; J gene: TRBJ2-7; V gene: TRBV6-5
CDR3 protein: CASSPPGSDGGGEQYF; J gene: TRBJ2-7; V gene: TRBV13
CDR3 protein: CASSRGPDRGGTGELFF; J gene: TRBJ2-2; V gene: TRBV4-1
CDR3 protein: CASSLAQGGPYEQYF; J gene: TRBJ2-7; V gene: TRBV11-2
CDR3 protein: CASSLSGGYNTGELFF; J gene: TRBJ2-2; V gene: TRBV18
CDR3 protein: CASSLLTGELFF; J gene: TRBJ2-2; V gene: TRBV7-9
CDR3 protein: CASSLEAAQETQYF; J gene: TRBJ2-5; V gene: TRBV5-4
CDR3 protein: CASSPGGTDTQYF; J gene: TRBJ2-3; V gene: TRBV6-6
CDR3 protein: CASSYRGTGAYEQYF; J gene: TRBJ2-7; V gene: TRBV6-6
CDR3 protein: CASKAGAGVGTEAFF; J gene: TRBJ1-1; V gene: TRBV19
CDR3 protein: CASSLDRDNYEQYF; J gene: -; V gene: TRBV7-2
CDR3 protein: CASSLGGTGNSPLHF; J gene: TRBJ1-6; V gene: TRBV5-1
CDR3 protein: CASSSVQGPMHYGYTF; J gene: TRBJ1-2; V gene: TRBV5-8
CDR3 protein: CASRATQETQYF; J gene: TRBJ2-5; V gene: TRBV5-1
CDR3 protein: CASSLQENYGYTF; J gene: TRBJ1-2; V gene: TRBV5-1
CDR3 protein: CASSLPVGGREQYF; J gene: TRBJ2-7; V gene: TRBV7-2
CDR3 protein: CASNRDTQPHYGYTF; J gene: TRBJ1-2; V gene: TRBV19
CDR3 protein: CASSTRTDSQEKLFF; J gene: TRBJ1-4; V gene: TRBV7-2
CDR3 protein: CASSYIGTMNTEAFF; J gene: TRBJ1-1; V gene: TRBV7-8
CDR3 protein: CASSYQDRAEAFF; J gene: TRBJ1-1; V gene: TRBV6-5
CDR3 protein: CASQQGARETQYF; J gene: TRBJ2-5; V gene: TRBV27
CDR3 protein: CASSIGPSYNEQFF; J gene: TRBJ2-1; V gene: TRBV21-1
CDR3 protein: CASSVFSGGRPDTGELFF; J gene: TRBJ2-2; V gene: TRBV6-4
CDR3 protein: CASSVTQGTGNTIYF; J gene: TRBJ1-3; V gene: TRBV7-8
CDR3 protein: CASSYGQEGYEQYF; J gene: TRBJ2-7; V gene: TRBV6-5
CDR3 protein: CASSVDPGGSYEQYF; J gene: TRBJ2-7; V gene: TRBV9
CDR3 protein: CASSLDRRNTGELFF; J gene: TRBJ2-2; V gene: TRBV11-2
CDR3 protein: CASSETGGVGWEKLFF; J gene: TRBJ1-4; V gene: TRBV11-2
CDR3 protein: CAISEMGGYSNSPLHF; J gene: TRBJ1-6; V gene: TRBV10-3
CDR3 protein: CAISDSRTGRAYGYTF; J gene: TRBJ1-2; V gene: TRBV10-3
CDR3 protein: CASSLEARGLTNEKLFF; J gene: TRBJ1-4; V gene: TRBV7-2
CDR3 protein: CASSAQGYTQYF; J gene: TRBJ2-3; V gene: TRBV19